This T cell receptor (beta chain) was identified in a study of cytotoxic CD8 clonotypes in ibrutinib-treated CLL. Study-level information: Included were 11 to 12 relapsed/refractory and approximately 15 treatment-naive patients, of whom some 17 were IGHV unmutated. Recorded responses included some 24 partial and 2 complete; following median approximately six years, approximately 14 stayed remitted and around 12 progressed.

The protocol was immunoSEQ multiplex PCR, while the TCRdb copy is restricted to in-frame clones and leaves out a portion. The data hold about 16,000 clones, with 65% to 70% observed a single time. This clone was detected a few times. The clonotype originates from a human donor with chronic lymphocytic leukemia. This sample comprised PBMCs, obtained before ibrutinib treatment.

In DNA form, the CDR3 reads TGTGCCAGCAGTATGGGGGTGGTCGGGAAGACTGAAGCTTTCTTT. Amino acid sequence: CASSMGVVGKTEAFF. The chain is built from TRBV7-6 and TRBJ1-1; weak D call: TRBD1 (5 bases). CDR1 and CDR2 (germline): SGHVS, FNYEAQ. Trimming stripped 6 bases from V and 5 bases from J, with 19 bases between. The CDR3 has 15 residues.